These T cell receptor beta chains were read from a single sample in a study of PD-L1 blockade in urothelial cancer. Repertoires were generated with immunoSEQ multiplex PCR, while TCRdb's copy carries only in-frame clones and drops some. The data show about 130,000 clones, with roughly 88% seen just once and roughly 2.6% held by the top ten. Sequenced here: PBMCs, sampled around atezolizumab (anti-PD-L1) treatment. Receptor source: a man aged 50 to 60 with urothelial cancer. The CDR3 runs from the conserved cysteine through the conserved F or W. D genes are given only for firm matches. Clone size is shown for a subset of rows, as once, few, many or a class of expanded clone.

J,length,V,size,D,CDR3,DNA
TRBJ1-3,12,TRBV28,-,TRBD1,CASGTVGNTIYF,TGTGCCAGCGGGACAGTAGGAAACACCATATATTTT
TRBJ2-2,14,TRBV13,few,TRBD2,CASRWGLVAGELFF,TGTGCCAGCCGGTGGGGACTAGTCGCTGGGGAGCTGTTTTTT
TRBJ2-5,13,TRBV5-4,-,-,CASSLNRAETQYF,TGTGCCAGCAGCTTGAACAGGGCAGAGACCCAGTACTTC
TRBJ2-2,15,TRBV9,-,TRBD2,CASSAGLADTGELFF,TGTGCCAGCAGCGCGGGACTAGCGGACACCGGGGAGCTGTTTTTT
TRBJ2-7,14,TRBV5-5,-,-,CASSPTGLSYEQYF,TGTGCCAGCAGCCCGACAGGTCTTTCCTACGAGCAGTACTTC
TRBJ2-3,18,TRBV19,-,TRBD2,CASSISILAGGSTDTQYF,TGTGCCAGTAGTATTAGTATACTAGCGGGAGGATCCACAGATACGCAGTATTTT
TRBJ1-6,15,TRBV21-1,-,-,CASSNGTGGDAPLHF,TGTGCCAGCAGCAATGGGACAGGGGGCGATGCGCCCCTCCACTTT
TRBJ1-1,14,TRBV6-5,-,-,CASSGLVMNTEAFF,TGTGCCAGCAGTGGGCTCGTTATGAACACTGAAGCTTTCTTT
TRBJ1-1,14,TRBV18,-,-,CASSPGGANTEAFF,TGTGCCAGCTCACCAGGAGGGGCGAACACTGAAGCTTTCTTT
TRBJ1-6,15,TRBV6-4,-,-,CASSVTAGENSPLHF,TGTGCCAGCAGTGTGACGGCGGGGGAGAATTCACCCCTCCACTTT
TRBJ1-5,13,TRBV18,-,-,CASSGGSNQPQHF,TGTGCCAGCTCAGGGGGCAGCAATCAGCCCCAGCATTTT
TRBJ2-2,13,TRBV30,-,-,CAWSPFPAGELFF,TGTGCCTGGAGTCCCTTCCCAGCCGGGGAGCTGTTTTTT
TRBJ2-7,20,TRBV18,-,TRBD2,CASSALRREAAGLVSYEQYF,TGTGCCAGCTCAGCGCTCAGGAGGGAGGCCGCGGGACTAGTATCCTACGAGCAGTACTTC
TRBJ1-2,15,TRBV4-1,-,-,CASSQVIVSNYGYTF,TGCGCCAGCAGCCAAGTTATCGTTTCTAACTATGGCTACACCTTC
TRBJ1-6,13,TRBV6-1,-,-,CASSGTVNSPLHF,TGTGCCAGCAGTGGGACAGTGAATTCACCCCTCCACTTT